One T cell receptor (beta chain) is described in this entry. The sample originates from a study of low-dose radiotherapy and immunotherapy resistance in tumors. In the study overall: For Cohort 1, fractions of 0.5 Gy were given every 2 weeks, reaching 6.5 Gy overall. On an every-two-weeks schedule, patients received intravenous nivolumab 240 mg, along with ipilimumab 1 mg/kg every six weeks.

TRAV- and TRBV-specific primers primed first-strand cDNA, covering alpha and beta chains. The PCR that amplified TCRs ran for approximately 18 cycles, relying on a constant-region primer and a V-primer adapter. Using its own MiXCR run on the reads, TCRdb lists one record per CDR3 protein. This sample has under 90,000 distinct CDR3 sequences, with less than 40% found just once. The time point: before trial treatment. Eligible patients bore advanced solid tumors devoid of tumor-infiltrating lymphocytes. Germline loops: CDR1 MNHEY, CDR2 SVGEGT. The CDR3 covers 12 residues. Between the trimmed V and J ends, which lost 5 bases and 0 bases, there was a span of 5 bases.

V gene TRBV6-2 or TRBV6-3 combines with J gene TRBJ2-7; possible D gene TRBD2, 5 bases. The sequence came from a female donor with ovarian cancer. The material sequenced was PBMCs, taken before treatment. This CDR3 is CASSGSSYEQYF. The CDR3 coding sequence is TGTGCCAGCAGTGGGAGCTCCTACGAGCAGTACTTC.